One T cell receptor beta chain is described in this entry. This clonotype was counted many times. This receptor's antigen is unknown. No clone much larger than this one lies a single base away; base qualities are absent. This sample is drawn from a study of Graves' ophthalmopathy and Graves' hyperthyroidism (dated by TCRdb to 2017 to 2018). Looking at the study overall: Peripheral blood was collected at initial diagnosis, prior to any treatment. To tell Graves' ophthalmopathy apart from Graves' hyperthyroidism, and to predict which patients would progress to ophthalmopathy, the study relied on TCR beta repertoire signatures. In total, 135 blood samples were TCR-sequenced: approximately 40 ophthalmopathy, roughly 77 hyperthyroidism and some 17 hyperthyroidism-to-ophthalmopathy patients. To explore V-J signatures that separate ophthalmopathy from hyperthyroidism, a discovery set of more than 95 patients was enrolled, consisting of fewer than 45 with ophthalmopathy and roughly 60 with stable hyperthyroidism. An independent validation cohort was composed of 18 hyperthyroidism patients and around 16 patients who later progressed from hyperthyroidism to ophthalmopathy. In roughly six hyperthyroidism patients, the T-cell repertoires found in thyroid tissue were compared with those found in blood. Following sampling, methimazole starting at 30 mg daily was administered to hyperthyroidism patients, and high-dose intravenous methylprednisolone was administered to ophthalmopathy patients. The roughly 91 discovery patients were randomly divided into training and test sets at a 7:3 ratio. Broader findings and caveats from the paper: In validation, the model predicted ophthalmopathy progression with 70.59% sensitivity and roughly 78% specificity; some 13 predicted patients were CT-confirmed with GO in a median of about 6.2 months. Most expanded thyroid clonotypes with frequency above 0.001 were also detected in blood, suggesting blood repertoires may reflect the thyroid immune response. No statistical method was used to predetermine the sample size, and group allocation was not hidden from the investigators. In cross-validation, the 13-signature model distinguished ophthalmopathy from stable hyperthyroidism with about 87% sensitivity and 81% to 83% specificity, and in the test set the corresponding values were about 80% and 75%.

CDR3 length: 16 amino acids, cysteine to phenylalanine. Only CDR3 DNA remains: 48 bases, in frame from the first base. V loses 5 bases at its end and J loses 2 bases; junction bases beyond the gene matches: 11. A patient counted as having stable hyperthyroidism if there was no progression to ophthalmopathy within 18 months of follow-up. Hyperthyroidism patients were newly diagnosed, were aged 18 to 65 years, and had a disease duration under 2 months. Patients with other autoimmune diseases, uncontrolled infections, pregnancy or lactation were excluded from the study. Clinical symptoms, serum thyroxine, TRAb, thyroid ultrasound and orbital computed tomography formed the basis of the diagnosis. Ficoll-Paque density gradient centrifugation was used to isolate PBMCs from 8 to 10 ml of fresh peripheral blood. Total RNA was extracted using Trizol reagent, and RNA quality was checked on an Agilent 2100 Bioanalyzer.

For repertoire sequencing, TCR beta CDR3 regions were amplified from RNA transcripts. The first round of RT-PCR was done with HTBI primers and the Qiagen OneStep RT-PCR kit, and was followed by a second round of multiplex PCR, then size selection and purification. Sequencing of the libraries was carried out on an Illumina HiSeq2000 in paired-end mode with 100 bp reads. The source study handled its data this way. SOAPnuke was used to process the reads, throwing out any read that had adapters, had uncalled bases, had a mean Phred below 15, or lacked an exact constant-primer or identifier match. COPE v1.2.5 was used to merge high-quality paired reads. Each unique nucleotide sequence was defined as a clonotype, and clonotypes were aligned to IMGT TRB V, D and J references with MiTCR v1.1. The analysis was limited to V-J combinations with a frequency above 0.0001, which together covered 99.2% of repertoires. A TCR clonal expansion and chaos score per V-J combination was defined as the ratio of F50 clonal expansion to chaos observed in the TCRdist matrix. Features were reduced by Welch's t-statistics and random forest to over 10 V-J combinations, which fed a naive Bayes classifier. Thyroid-blood repertoire similarity was quantified with the Morisita-Horn index. TCRdb trimmed public reads at Q25 via fastp, called clones via MiXCR and kept in-frame beta chains. Entries that share a CDR3 protein sequence are merged under the most common genes and DNA. V and J calls and clone size were set by TCRdb, not the authors. For this sample the table gives hundreds of thousands of distinct CDR3 sequences, of which approximately 21% were detected only once. The ten top clones hold roughly 6.9% of the sample.

The sequenced sample consisted of peripheral blood. Rearrangement joined TRBV12-3 or TRBV12-4 to TRBJ1-1, with 7 middle bases fitting TRBD1. This TCR came from a woman aged 18-29 years with stable Graves' hyperthyroidism. Some clones in this sample may be carry-over from other donors' samples. Donor details come from another sample of the same person, matched by shared clones. In nucleotide form, the sequence is TGTGCCAGCAGTCCCGACAGGGTAAAGCTTAACACTGAAGCTTTCTTT. This sequence encodes CASSPDRVKLNTEAFF.